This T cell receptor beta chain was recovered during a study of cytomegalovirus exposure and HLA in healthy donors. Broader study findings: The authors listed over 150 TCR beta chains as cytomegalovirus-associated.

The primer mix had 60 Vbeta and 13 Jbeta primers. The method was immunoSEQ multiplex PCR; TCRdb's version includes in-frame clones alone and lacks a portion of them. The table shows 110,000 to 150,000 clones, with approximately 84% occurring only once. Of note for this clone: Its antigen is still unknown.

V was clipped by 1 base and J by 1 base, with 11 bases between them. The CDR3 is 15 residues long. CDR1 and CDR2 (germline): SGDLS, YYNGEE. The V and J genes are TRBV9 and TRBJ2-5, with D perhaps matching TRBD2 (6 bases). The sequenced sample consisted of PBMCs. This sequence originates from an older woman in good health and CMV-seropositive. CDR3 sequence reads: CASSVTLARQETQYF. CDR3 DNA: TGTGCCAGCAGCGTAACTCTAGCGCGCCAAGAGACCCAGTACTTC.